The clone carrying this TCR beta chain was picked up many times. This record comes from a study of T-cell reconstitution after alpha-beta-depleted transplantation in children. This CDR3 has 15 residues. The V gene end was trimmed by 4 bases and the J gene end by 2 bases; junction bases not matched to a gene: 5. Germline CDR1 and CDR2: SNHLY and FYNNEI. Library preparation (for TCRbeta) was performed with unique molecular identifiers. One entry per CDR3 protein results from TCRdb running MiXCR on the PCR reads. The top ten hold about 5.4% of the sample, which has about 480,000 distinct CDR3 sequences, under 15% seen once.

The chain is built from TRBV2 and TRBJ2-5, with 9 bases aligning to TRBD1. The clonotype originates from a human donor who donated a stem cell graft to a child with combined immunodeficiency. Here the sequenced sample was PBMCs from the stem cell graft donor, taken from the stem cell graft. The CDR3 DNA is TGTGCCAGCAGTGCGGACAGGGGCCAACAAGAGACCCAGTACTTC. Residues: CASSADRGQQETQYF.